A selection of T cell receptor beta chains follows, all from one sample in a study of cytomegalovirus exposure and HLA in healthy donors. TCRdb's copy holds only in-frame clones and misses some; the assay was immunoSEQ multiplex PCR. The table shows around 160,000 clones, with just under 85% occurring only once. Sequencing was done on a sample of PBMCs. The receptors originated from a man younger than 45 in good health and CMV-seropositive. Each CDR3 is given with its conserved first and last residue. D genes are given only for firm matches. The size field is filled for only some rows; it gives once, few, many or a size class.

>TRBJ2-3|TRBV11-2|few|-
CASSQIGGKGTQYF
TGTGCCAGCAGCCAGATTGGGGGGAAAGGTACGCAGTATTTT
>TRBJ2-7|TRBV6-5|once|-
CASSYSGTPYEQYF
TGTGCCAGCAGTTACTCTGGGACTCCTTACGAGCAGTACTTC
>TRBJ1-2|TRBV18|-|TRBD1
CASSQGQGTGYTF
TGTGCCAGCTCACAGGGACAGGGGACTGGCTACACCTTC
>TRBJ1-5|TRBV18|few|TRBD1
CASSLTTGGQQPQHF
TGTGCCAGCTCACTAACGACAGGGGGCCAACAGCCCCAGCATTTT
>TRBJ2-7|TRBV29-1|-|TRBD1
CSVGDRGSREQYF
TGCAGCGTGGGGGACAGGGGGAGTCGGGAGCAGTACTTC
>TRBJ2-7|TRBV19|-|TRBD2
CASNFREGYEQYF
TGTGCCAGTAATTTCAGGGAGGGGTACGAGCAGTACTTC
>TRBJ1-5|TRBV19|-|-
CASSPTDSSNQPQHF
TGTGCCAGTAGTCCGACCGACAGTAGCAATCAGCCCCAGCATTTT
>TRBJ1-2|TRBV9|-|-
CASSVANEGYTF
TGTGCCAGCAGCGTAGCTAATGAGGGCTACACCTTC
>TRBJ1-2|TRBV9|-|TRBD1
CASSTRDRGNYGYTF
TGTGCCAGCAGCACAAGGGACAGGGGAAACTATGGCTACACCTTC
>TRBJ1-3|TRBV12-2|-|-
CASRLLLSTGKDTIYF
TGTGCAAGTCGCTTACTATTATCGACAGGGAAGGACACCATATATTTT
>TRBJ2-7|TRBV18|-|TRBD1
CASSPTRDRTYEQYF
TGTGCCAGCTCACCAACTCGGGACAGGACCTACGAGCAGTACTTC
>TRBJ2-5|TRBV5-6|-|-
CASKKTAAETQYF
TGTGCCAGCAAAAAGACAGCAGCTGAGACCCAGTACTTC
>TRBJ2-7|TRBV7-4|-|TRBD1
CASSYGTGGYEQYF
TGTGCCAGCAGCTACGGGACAGGGGGCTACGAGCAGTACTTC
>TRBJ2-5|TRBV29-1|-|-
CSVDGGTETQYF
TGCAGCGTTGACGGCGGAACTGAGACCCAGTACTTC
>TRBJ2-7|TRBV13|-|-
CASSPFGQNSYEQYF
TGTGCCAGCAGCCCGTTTGGACAAAACTCCTACGAGCAGTACTTC
>TRBJ2-5|TRBV6-5|-|-
CASSRTASLREQYF
TGTGCCAGCAGTCGGACGGCTTCCCTAAGGGAGCAGTACTTC
>TRBJ2-5|TRBV4-3|-|TRBD2
CASSQVSLAGEETQYF
TGCGCCAGCAGCCAAGTCAGCCTAGCGGGCGAGGAGACCCAGTACTTC
>TRBJ2-2|TRBV5-1|-|-
CASSPGDTGELFF
TGCGCCAGCAGCCCGGGGGACACCGGGGAGCTGTTTTTT
>TRBJ1-5|TRBV6-5|-|-
CASSRGSSNQPQHF
TGTGCCAGTTCAAGGGGGTCTAGCAATCAGCCCCAGCATTTT
>TRBJ2-3|TRBV7-6|-|TRBD2
CASSRGTSGGLRDTDTQYF
TGTGCCAGCAGCCGAGGGACTAGCGGGGGCCTTAGGGATACAGATACGCAGTATTTT
>TRBJ1-3|TRBV6-1|-|-
CASSEARGYYSGNTIYF
TGTGCCAGCAGTGAAGCTAGGGGCTACTATTCGGGAAACACCATATATTTT
>TRBJ2-5|TRBV5-1|-|-
CASSLGAGGETQYF
TGCGCCAGCAGCTTGGGAGCCGGCGGGGAGACCCAGTACTTC
>TRBJ1-1|TRBV27|-|-
CASSLRQGNTEAFF
TGTGCCAGCAGTTTACGGCAGGGGAACACTGAAGCTTTCTTT
>TRBJ2-3|TRBV6-5|-|TRBD2
CATRGGPTDTQYF
TGTGCCACTCGGGGGGGGCCCACAGATACGCAGTATTTT
>TRBJ2-6|TRBV5-1|-|-
CASRTGRPGTGLSGANVLTF
TGCGCCAGCCGCACCGGGAGGCCCGGGACAGGCCTCTCTGGGGCCAACGTCCTGACTTTC
>TRBJ1-1|TRBV30|-|TRBD1
CAWSSGQGWAEAFF
TGTGCCTGGAGTTCGGGACAGGGTTGGGCTGAAGCTTTCTTT
>TRBJ2-5|TRBV4-1|-|TRBD2
CASSQGTAGGLETQYF
TGCGCCAGCAGCCAAGGTACAGCGGGGGGGCTGGAGACCCAGTACTTC
>TRBJ2-5|TRBV5-1|-|TRBD1
CASSSPRPGQGAWETQYF
TGCGCCAGCAGCAGCCCCCGCCCGGGACAGGGGGCTTGGGAGACCCAGTACTTC
>TRBJ2-6|TRBV30|-|TRBD1
CAWSGGWAGGNSGANVLTF
TGTGCCTGGAGTGGGGGTTGGGCAGGGGGCAACTCTGGGGCCAACGTCCTGACTTTC
>TRBJ2-1|TRBV7-2|-|-
CASSFTGINEQFF
TGTGCCAGCAGCTTTACAGGGATCAATGAGCAGTTCTTC
>TRBJ1-3|TRBV7-2|-|-
CASSEPVLSGNTIYF
TGTGCCAGCAGCGAGCCCGTCCTCTCTGGAAACACCATATATTTT
>TRBJ1-3|TRBV6-6|-|-
CASSYVAVDTIYF
TGTGCCAGCAGTTACGTGGCGGTCGACACCATATATTTT
>TRBJ1-1|TRBV7-6|-|TRBD1
CASSLGQRQGNTEAFF
TGTGCCAGCAGCTTAGGCCAGCGACAGGGGAACACTGAAGCTTTCTTT
>TRBJ1-1|TRBV6-5|-|-
CASRYEGRTEAFF
TGTGCCAGCAGATACGAGGGGAGGACTGAAGCTTTCTTT
>TRBJ2-1|TRBV5-1|-|-
CASSGWGSSYNEQFF
TGCGCCAGCAGCGGGTGGGGCAGCTCCTACAATGAGCAGTTCTTC
>TRBJ1-1|TRBV19|-|TRBD1
CASSPGQGSSEAFF
TGTGCCAGTAGTCCGGGACAGGGGAGTTCCGAAGCTTTCTTT
>TRBJ1-3|TRBV4-1|-|-
CASSQVISGNTIYF
TGCGCCAGCAGCCAAGTTATTAGTGGAAACACCATATATTTT
>TRBJ2-1|TRBV7-2|-|TRBD2
CASRQRGRGYNEQFF
TGTGCCAGCAGGCAGCGGGGGCGAGGTTACAATGAGCAGTTCTTC
>TRBJ1-3|TRBV5-1|-|-
CASSLVRDIYSGNTIYF
TGCGCCAGCAGCTTGGTCCGGGACATATACTCTGGAAACACCATATATTTT
>TRBJ1-6|TRBV10-3|-|TRBD1
CAINWDSGSPLHF
TGTGCCATCAATTGGGACAGTGGGTCACCCCTCCACTTT
>TRBJ2-7|TRBV27|-|TRBD2
CASSSARLAGHYEQYF
TGTGCCAGCAGCTCCGCGCGGCTAGCGGGGCACTACGAGCAGTACTTC
>TRBJ1-6|TRBV6-6|-|-
CASSYGAILSPLHF
TGTGCCAGCAGTTACGGGGCGATACTTTCACCCCTCCACTTT
>TRBJ1-1|TRBV5-1|-|-
CASSLSGSLNTEAFF
TGCGCCAGCAGCTTGAGCGGCTCTTTGAACACTGAAGCTTTCTTT
>TRBJ1-6|TRBV19|-|TRBD1
CASSKGTGENSPLHF
TGTGCCAGTAGTAAGGGGACAGGGGAGAATTCACCCCTCCACTTT
>TRBJ2-1|TRBV7-3|-|TRBD1
CASSLGTGGASSYNEQFF
TGTGCCAGCAGCTTAGGGACAGGGGGCGCTTCTTCCTACAATGAGCAGTTCTTC